A selection of T cell receptor beta chains follows, all from one sample in a study of T cell responses to AZD1222 COVID-19 vaccine. TCRdb's table, derived via immunoSEQ multiplex PCR, lists solely in-frame clones and lacks some. The sample shows 140,000 to 150,000 clones, 85% to 95% of them seen only once. The specimen was peripheral blood, collected after recovery from COVID-19. These receptors were collected from an adult who had recovered from COVID-19. Each CDR3 is given with its conserved first and last residue. The D gene is left open where the match is weak. Some rows have no size entry. The others give once, few or many, or a class for an expanded clone.

TGTGCCAGTAGTATAGAGGTGCGGGGGATGAACACTGAAGCTTTCTTT | CASSIEVRGMNTEAFF | NA | TRBJ1-1 | NA | TRBV19
TGTGCCAGCAGCCCAATACGAGGGACAGCCCGTGGCTACACCTTC | CASSPIRGTARGYTF | NA | TRBJ1-2 | TRBD1 | TRBV6-5
TGTGCCAGCAGCCCTGAACAAATACTAGCGGGGGGGTTTGGCAATGAGCAGTTCTTC | CASSPEQILAGGFGNEQFF | once | TRBJ2-1 | TRBD2 | TRBV5-4
TGTGCCAGCAGCTTGGACCCCCCTTCTGACGGACTCTATGGCTACACCTTC | CASSLDPPSDGLYGYTF | once | TRBJ1-2 | NA | TRBV5-5
TGTGCCAGCAGCTTATTTCAACAGGACGAAGCTTTCTTT | CASSLFQQDEAFF | few | TRBJ1-1 | NA | TRBV7-9
TGTGCCAGCAGTCCGAGGGAGGACCCCGAGGATGAGCAGTTCTTC | CASSPREDPEDEQFF | NA | TRBJ2-1 | NA | TRBV28
TGTGCCAGGCCACTTGGGACAGGGAGCGATCAGCCCCAGCATTTT | CARPLGTGSDQPQHF | NA | TRBJ1-5 | TRBD1 | TRBV19
TGTGCCAGTAGTATTTTCCCAGGTCTTACAGCTAACAATGAGCAGTTCTTC | CASSIFPGLTANNEQFF | NA | TRBJ2-1 | NA | TRBV19
TGTGCAAGTCGCTTAGCGCAATGGGAAGGGTACGAGCAGTACTTC | CASRLAQWEGYEQYF | NA | TRBJ2-7 | NA | TRBV12-2
TGCGCCAGCAGCGATGGCCTAGCGGGAGGGCGCGAGCAGTACTTC | CASSDGLAGGREQYF | NA | TRBJ2-7 | TRBD2 | TRBV5-1
TGTGCCAGCAGCGGCGACAGGGCGGAGACCCAGTACTTC | CASSGDRAETQYF | medium-sized | TRBJ2-5 | TRBD1 | TRBV7-9
TGCGCCAGCAGCTTACAGGGCGCCGGGGAGCTGTTTTTT | CASSLQGAGELFF | NA | TRBJ2-2 | NA | TRBV5-1
TGTGCCAGCACGCAAGAGAATCAGCCCCAGCATTTT | CASTQENQPQHF | NA | TRBJ1-5 | NA | TRBV7-9
TGCGCCAGCAGCCAAGATCTTGCCAGGGTGAATGGCTACACCTTC | CASSQDLARVNGYTF | NA | TRBJ1-2 | NA | TRBV4-1
TGTGCCAGCAGTCACAGGGAGTCCTACGAGCAGTACTTC | CASSHRESYEQYF | NA | TRBJ2-7 | NA | TRBV6-5
TGTGCCAGCAGCCCTAGCGGCAATCAGCCCCAGCATTTT | CASSPSGNQPQHF | NA | TRBJ1-5 | NA | TRBV9
TGTGCCAGCTCACCGAGAGCGGGCAATGAGCAGTTCTTC | CASSPRAGNEQFF | few | TRBJ2-1 | NA | TRBV18
TGTGCCAGCAGCCAAGCTAGAGCCCCGAACACCGGGGAGCTGTTTTTT | CASSQARAPNTGELFF | NA | TRBJ2-2 | NA | TRBV3-1/TRBV3-2
TGTGCCAGCAGCCACCCGGGGATTGAGCCCCAGCATTTT | CASSHPGIEPQHF | NA | TRBJ1-5 | NA | TRBV6-6
TGTGCCAGCAGTTACCTGGGGAGGGGGCAGTCCTACGAGCAGTACTTC | CASSYLGRGQSYEQYF | NA | TRBJ2-7 | NA | TRBV6-5
TGCAGTGCTAGGTCCCGGGACAGGGCGGATTTT | CSARSRDRADF | NA | TRBJ1-3 | TRBD1 | TRBV20-1
TGTGCCAGCAGTTCGGGCCAAAAGGGGACCTACGAGCAGTACTTC | CASSSGQKGTYEQYF | NA | TRBJ2-7 | NA | TRBV27
TGCGCCAGCAGTGAGTCGTCATCAATTGGGGTTAACACTGAAGCTTTCTTT | CASSESSSIGVNTEAFF | NA | TRBJ1-1 | NA | TRBV10-2
TGTGCCAGCATGCAGAGGGGGTCTGGAAACACCATATATTTT | CASMQRGSGNTIYF | NA | TRBJ1-3 | NA | TRBV3-1/TRBV3-2
TGTGCCAGTACCGATACAGGGGTTTCGAGCGAGCAGTACTTC | CASTDTGVSSEQYF | NA | TRBJ2-7 | TRBD1 | TRBV19
TGTGCCAGCAGGCGCCCAGGATCCTACGAGCAGTACTTC | CASRRPGSYEQYF | NA | TRBJ2-7 | NA | TRBV6-5
TGTGCCAGCAGCGCAGGGTCGCTGGGGGAGCAGTACTTC | CASSAGSLGEQYF | NA | TRBJ2-7 | NA | TRBV6-5
TGTGCCAGCACTGTCACAGTGAACACTGAAGCTTTCTTT | CASTVTVNTEAFF | NA | TRBJ1-1 | NA | TRBV28
TGTGCCAGCAGCCACGGACAGGCTTATCAGCCCCAGCATTTT | CASSHGQAYQPQHF | NA | TRBJ1-5 | TRBD1 | TRBV3-1/TRBV3-2
TGTGCCAGCCTCCCGACTGTTTCCTACGAGCAGTACTTC | CASLPTVSYEQYF | NA | TRBJ2-7 | NA | TRBV28
TGTGCCAGCAGCTTAGATGGGACTGCTCAAGAGACCCAGTACTTC | CASSLDGTAQETQYF | NA | TRBJ2-5 | NA | TRBV11-2
TGTGCCAGCAGCTTATATGAGGCGGCCGAAGCTTTCTTT | CASSLYEAAEAFF | NA | TRBJ1-1 | NA | TRBV7-2
TGCGCCAGCAGCCCCGAAGGCACCTGGAGCTATGGCTACACCTTC | CASSPEGTWSYGYTF | once | TRBJ1-2 | NA | TRBV5-1
TGTGCCAGCAGCCCGACAGAAAGATACGAGCAGTACTTC | CASSPTERYEQYF | NA | TRBJ2-7 | NA | TRBV7-9
TGTGCCAGCAGTCCCGGTGGAGGGGGAAGCCAGCCCCAGCATTTT | CASSPGGGGSQPQHF | NA | TRBJ1-5 | NA | TRBV2
TGCGCCAGCAGCTTGCCCGACAGGGAACCGCAAGAGACCCAGTACTTC | CASSLPDREPQETQYF | NA | TRBJ2-5 | TRBD1 | TRBV5-1
TGTGCCAGCAGCTCAATAGCGGGGGACTACGGGGAGCAGTTCTTC | CASSSIAGDYGEQFF | NA | TRBJ2-1 | TRBD2 | TRBV11-1
TGTGCCAGCAGCTTAGGATGGGACAGCACAGATACGCAGTATTTT | CASSLGWDSTDTQYF | NA | TRBJ2-3 | NA | TRBV7-3
TGCGCCAGCAGCCAAGTAACGGGGGAGGACTATGGCTACACCTTC | CASSQVTGEDYGYTF | NA | TRBJ1-2 | NA | TRBV4-1
TGTGCCAGCAGCTCTGGACTAGCGGGTACCGGGGAGCTGTTTTTT | CASSSGLAGTGELFF | NA | TRBJ2-2 | TRBD2 | TRBV7-3
TGCGCCAGCAGCGGAGGGACAGGGGGCCCTAATTCACCCCTCCACTTT | CASSGGTGGPNSPLHF | NA | TRBJ1-6 | TRBD1 | TRBV5-1
TGTGCCAGCAGCGTCAGAGACAGAGGGGACAATGAGCAGTTCTTC | CASSVRDRGDNEQFF | NA | TRBJ2-1 | NA | TRBV9
TGTGCCAGCAGCCGTGCGGACAGCGATGAGCAGTTCTTC | CASSRADSDEQFF | NA | TRBJ2-1 | NA | TRBV28
TGTGCCAGCAGTTTACTAGCGGGAGGGTCCTACGAGCAGTACTTC | CASSLLAGGSYEQYF | NA | TRBJ2-7 | TRBD2 | TRBV27
TGTGCCAGTAGTATTTCTACAGGGCGCAATCAGCCCCAGCATTTT | CASSISTGRNQPQHF | NA | TRBJ1-5 | NA | TRBV19
TGTGCCAGCACTAGGACAGGGGATTTATATGACGAAAAACTGTTTTTT | CASTRTGDLYDEKLFF | once | TRBJ1-4 | TRBD1 | TRBV5-5